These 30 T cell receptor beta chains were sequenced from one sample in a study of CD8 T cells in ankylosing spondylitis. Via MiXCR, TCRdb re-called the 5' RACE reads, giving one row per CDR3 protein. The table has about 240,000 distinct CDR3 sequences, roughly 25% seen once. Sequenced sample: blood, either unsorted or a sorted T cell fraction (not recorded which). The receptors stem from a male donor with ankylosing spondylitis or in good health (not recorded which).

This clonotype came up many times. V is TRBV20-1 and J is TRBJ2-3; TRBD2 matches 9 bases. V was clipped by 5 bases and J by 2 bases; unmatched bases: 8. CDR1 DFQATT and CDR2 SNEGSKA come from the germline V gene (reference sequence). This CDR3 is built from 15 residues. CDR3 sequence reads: CSAGISGGHTDTQYF. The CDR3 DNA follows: TGCAGTGCTGGGATTAGCGGGGGACACACAGATACGCAGTATTTT.

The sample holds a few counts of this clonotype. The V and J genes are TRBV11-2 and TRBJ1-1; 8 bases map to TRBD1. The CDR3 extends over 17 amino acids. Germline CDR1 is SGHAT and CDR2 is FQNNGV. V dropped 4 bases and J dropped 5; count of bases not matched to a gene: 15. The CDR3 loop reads CASSSKVGQDLITEAFF. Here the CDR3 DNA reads TGTGCCAGCAGCTCGAAAGTGGGACAGGACCTGATAACTGAAGCTTTCTTT.

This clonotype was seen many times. The CDR3 protein is CSAMGHNSNQPQHF. The CDR3 nucleotides read TGCAGTGCAATGGGACACAATAGCAATCAGCCCCAGCATTTT. This chain connects TRBV20-1 to TRBJ1-5; D is perhaps TRBD1 (6 bases). Germline lookup yields CDR1 DFQATT and CDR2 SNEGSKA (reference sequence). CDR3 length: 14 residues. V was pared by 6 bases and J by 0 bases, with 12 bases between.

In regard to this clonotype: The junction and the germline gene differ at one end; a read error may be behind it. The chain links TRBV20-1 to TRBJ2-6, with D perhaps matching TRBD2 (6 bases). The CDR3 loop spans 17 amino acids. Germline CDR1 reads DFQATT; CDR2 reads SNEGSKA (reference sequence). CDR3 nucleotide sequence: TGCTGTGCCAACCACCGGGACTCCTTAAGTGGGGCCAACGTCCTGACTTTC. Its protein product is CCANHRDSLSGANVLTF.

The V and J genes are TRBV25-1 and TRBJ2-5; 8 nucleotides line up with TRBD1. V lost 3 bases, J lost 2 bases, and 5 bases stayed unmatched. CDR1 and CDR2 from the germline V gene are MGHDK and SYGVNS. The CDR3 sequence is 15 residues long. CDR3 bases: TGTGCCAGCAGTGAGGACAGGGTGGGACAAGAGACCCAGTACTTC. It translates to CASSEDRVGQETQYF.

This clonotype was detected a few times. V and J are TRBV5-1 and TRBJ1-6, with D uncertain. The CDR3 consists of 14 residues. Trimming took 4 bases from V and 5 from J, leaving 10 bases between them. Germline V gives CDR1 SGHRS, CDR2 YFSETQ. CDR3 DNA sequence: TGCGCCAGCAGCCTCCCGGAGGATAATTCACCCCTCCACTTT. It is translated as CASSLPEDNSPLHF.

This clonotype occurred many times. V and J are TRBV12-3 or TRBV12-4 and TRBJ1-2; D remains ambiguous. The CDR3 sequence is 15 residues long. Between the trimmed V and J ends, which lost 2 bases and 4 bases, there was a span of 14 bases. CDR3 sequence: CASSLHTTGGYGYTF. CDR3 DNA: TGTGCCAGCAGTTTACACACCACGGGAGGCTATGGCTACACCTTC.

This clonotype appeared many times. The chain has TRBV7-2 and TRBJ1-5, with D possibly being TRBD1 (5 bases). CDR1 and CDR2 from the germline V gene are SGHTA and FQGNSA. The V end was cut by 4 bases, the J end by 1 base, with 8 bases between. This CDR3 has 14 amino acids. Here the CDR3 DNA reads TGTGCCAGCAGCTCAGACAGAAGCAATCAGCCCCAGCATTTT. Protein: CASSSDRSNQPQHF.

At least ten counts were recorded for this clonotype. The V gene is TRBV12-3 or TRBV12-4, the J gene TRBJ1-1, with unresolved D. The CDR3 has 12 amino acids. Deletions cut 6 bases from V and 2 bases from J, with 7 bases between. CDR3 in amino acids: CASRGGNTEAFF. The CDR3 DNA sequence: TGTGCCAGCAGGGGTGGTAACACTGAAGCTTTCTTT.

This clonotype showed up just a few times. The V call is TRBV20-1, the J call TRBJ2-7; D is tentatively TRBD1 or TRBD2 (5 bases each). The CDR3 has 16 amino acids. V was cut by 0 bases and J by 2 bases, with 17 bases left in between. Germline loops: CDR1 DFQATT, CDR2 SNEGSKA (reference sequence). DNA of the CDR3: TGCAGTGCTAGAGATCTTAGTTCGGGACGTCCCTACGAGCAGTACTTC. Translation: CSARDLSSGRPYEQYF.

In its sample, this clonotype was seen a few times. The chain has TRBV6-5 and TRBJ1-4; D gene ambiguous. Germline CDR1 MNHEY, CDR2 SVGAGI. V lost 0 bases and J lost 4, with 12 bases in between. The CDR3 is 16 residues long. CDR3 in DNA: TGTGCCAGCAGTTACTCGGTGAGGAGGAGTAATGAAAAACTGTTTTTT. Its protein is CASSYSVRRSNEKLFF.

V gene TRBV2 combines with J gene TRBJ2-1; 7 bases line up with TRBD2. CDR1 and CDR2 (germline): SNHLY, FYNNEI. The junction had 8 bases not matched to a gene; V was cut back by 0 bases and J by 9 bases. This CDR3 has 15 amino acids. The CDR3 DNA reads TGTGCCAGCAGTGAAGCTGTAAGGGCTAGCGGTGAGCAGTTCTTC. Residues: CASSEAVRASGEQFF.

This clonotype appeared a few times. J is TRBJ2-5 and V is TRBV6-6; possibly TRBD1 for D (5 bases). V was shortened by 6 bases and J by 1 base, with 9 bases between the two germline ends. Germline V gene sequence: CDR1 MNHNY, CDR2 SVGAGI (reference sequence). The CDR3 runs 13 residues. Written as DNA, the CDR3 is TGTGCCAGCAGGAGACAGACCCAAGAGACCCAGTACTTC. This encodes CASRRQTQETQYF.

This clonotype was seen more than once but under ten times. CDR3 in amino acids: CASRIAGVTDTQYF. CDR3 coding DNA: TGTGCCAGCAGAATAGCGGGGGTGACAGATACGCAGTATTTT. The V gene is TRBV12-3 or TRBV12-4, the J gene TRBJ2-3; 9 bases match TRBD2. CDR3 length: 14 amino acids. J gave up 3 bases and V 6 bases, and 4 bases lay outside the gene matches.

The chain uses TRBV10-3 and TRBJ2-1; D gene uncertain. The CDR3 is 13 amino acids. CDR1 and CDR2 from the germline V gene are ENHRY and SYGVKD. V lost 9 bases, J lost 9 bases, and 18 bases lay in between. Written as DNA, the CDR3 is TGTGCCATGGGCCCCGGGCTCCTCTGTGAGCAGTTCTTC. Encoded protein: CAMGPGLLCEQFF.

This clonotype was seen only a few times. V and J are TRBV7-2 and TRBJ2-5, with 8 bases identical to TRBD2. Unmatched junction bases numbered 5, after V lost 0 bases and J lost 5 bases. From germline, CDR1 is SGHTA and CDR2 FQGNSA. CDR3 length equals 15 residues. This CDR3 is CASSLAAGALETQYF. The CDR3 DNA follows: TGTGCCAGCAGCTTAGCAGCGGGGGCCTTGGAGACCCAGTACTTC.

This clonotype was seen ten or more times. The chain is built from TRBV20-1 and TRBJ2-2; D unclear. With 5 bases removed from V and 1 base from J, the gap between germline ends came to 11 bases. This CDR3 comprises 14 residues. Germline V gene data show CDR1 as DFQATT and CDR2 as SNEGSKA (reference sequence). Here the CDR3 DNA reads TGCAGTGCTCCGGGCACCCGGAACACCGGGGAGCTGTTTTTT. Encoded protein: CSAPGTRNTGELFF.

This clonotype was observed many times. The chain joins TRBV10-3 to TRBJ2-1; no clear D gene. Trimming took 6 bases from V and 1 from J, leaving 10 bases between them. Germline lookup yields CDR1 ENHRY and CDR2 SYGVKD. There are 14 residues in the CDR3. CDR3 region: CAISLGQSYNEQFF. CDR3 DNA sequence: TGTGCCATCAGCCTTGGTCAGTCCTACAATGAGCAGTTCTTC.

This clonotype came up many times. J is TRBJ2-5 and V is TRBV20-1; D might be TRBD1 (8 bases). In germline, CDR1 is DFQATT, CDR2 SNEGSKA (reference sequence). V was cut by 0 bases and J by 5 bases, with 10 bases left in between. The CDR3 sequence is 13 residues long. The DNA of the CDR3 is TGCAGTGCTAGAGAACAGGGGGGGGAGACCCAGTACTTC. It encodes CSAREQGGETQYF.

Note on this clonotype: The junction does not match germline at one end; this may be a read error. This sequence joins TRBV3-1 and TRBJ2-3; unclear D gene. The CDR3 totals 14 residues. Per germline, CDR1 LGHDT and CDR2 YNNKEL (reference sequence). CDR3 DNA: TGTGCCCGCAGCCTGGAGAGGCGCACAGATACGCAGTATTTT. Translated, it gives CARSLERRTDTQYF.

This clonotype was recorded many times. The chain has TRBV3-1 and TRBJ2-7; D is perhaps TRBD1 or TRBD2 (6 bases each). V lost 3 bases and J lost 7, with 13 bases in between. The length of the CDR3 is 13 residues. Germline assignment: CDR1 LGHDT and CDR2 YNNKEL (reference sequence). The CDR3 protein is CASSHSGASEQYF. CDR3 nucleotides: TGTGCCAGCAGCCATTCGGGGGCGTCAGAGCAGTACTTC.

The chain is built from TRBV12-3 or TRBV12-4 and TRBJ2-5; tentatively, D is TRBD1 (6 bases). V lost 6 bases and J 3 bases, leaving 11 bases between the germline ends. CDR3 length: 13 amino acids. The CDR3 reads CASRSGVKETQYF. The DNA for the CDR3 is TGTGCCAGCAGGTCAGGGGTTAAAGAGACCCAGTACTTC.

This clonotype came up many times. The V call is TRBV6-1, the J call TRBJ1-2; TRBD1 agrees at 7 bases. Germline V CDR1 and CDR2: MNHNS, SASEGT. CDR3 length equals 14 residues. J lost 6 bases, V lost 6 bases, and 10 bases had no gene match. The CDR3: CASRPSGTEDGYTF. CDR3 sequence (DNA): TGTGCCAGCAGACCCTCCGGGACAGAGGATGGCTACACCTTC.

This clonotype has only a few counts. CDR3 coding DNA: TGCAGTGCAAAAACTAGACCGCAGTTCTTC. Translated, it gives CSAKTRPQFF. V usage is TRBV20-1 and J usage is TRBJ2-1; the D gene is possibly TRBD2 (5 bases). The CDR3 has 10 residues. Germline CDR1 and CDR2: DFQATT and SNEGSKA (reference sequence). The V gene lost 6 bases and the J gene lost 12 bases, with 12 bases spanning the gap.

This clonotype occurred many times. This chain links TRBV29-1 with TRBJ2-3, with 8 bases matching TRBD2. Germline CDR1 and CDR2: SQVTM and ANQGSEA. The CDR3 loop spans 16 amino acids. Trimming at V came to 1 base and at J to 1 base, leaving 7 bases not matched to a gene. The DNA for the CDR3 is TGCAGCGTTGAAGGCCACTCGCGGGGGGGCACAGATACGCAGTATTTT. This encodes CSVEGHSRGGTDTQYF.

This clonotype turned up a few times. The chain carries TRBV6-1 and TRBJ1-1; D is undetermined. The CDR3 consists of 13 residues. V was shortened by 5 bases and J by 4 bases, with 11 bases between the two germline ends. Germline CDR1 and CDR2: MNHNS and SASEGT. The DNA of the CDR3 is TGTGCCAGCAGTCCCGTCTATGGCACTGAAGCTTTCTTT. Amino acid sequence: CASSPVYGTEAFF.

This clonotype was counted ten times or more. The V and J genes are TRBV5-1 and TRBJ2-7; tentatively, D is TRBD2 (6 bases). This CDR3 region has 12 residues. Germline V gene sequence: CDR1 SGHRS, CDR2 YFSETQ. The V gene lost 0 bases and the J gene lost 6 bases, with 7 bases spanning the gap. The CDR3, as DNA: TGCGCCAGCAGCTTGGTGGGGGGCGAGCAGTACTTC. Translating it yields CASSLVGGEQYF.

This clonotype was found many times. The CDR3 sequence is CSVGTSGETQYF. Here the CDR3 DNA reads TGCAGCGTTGGGACTAGCGGAGAGACCCAGTACTTC. The chain uses TRBV29-1 and TRBJ2-5; TRBD2 matches 10 bases. From germline, CDR1 is SQVTM and CDR2 ANQGSEA. V shed 4 bases and J 4 bases; nucleotides not matched to a gene: 0. The CDR3 contains 12 residues.

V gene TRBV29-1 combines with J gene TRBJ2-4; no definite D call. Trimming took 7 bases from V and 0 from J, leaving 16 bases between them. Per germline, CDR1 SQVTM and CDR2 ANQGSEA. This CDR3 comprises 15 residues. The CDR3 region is CSAAVDTLAKNIQYF. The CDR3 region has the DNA TGCAGCGCTGCCGTGGATACCCTAGCCAAAAACATTCAGTACTTC.

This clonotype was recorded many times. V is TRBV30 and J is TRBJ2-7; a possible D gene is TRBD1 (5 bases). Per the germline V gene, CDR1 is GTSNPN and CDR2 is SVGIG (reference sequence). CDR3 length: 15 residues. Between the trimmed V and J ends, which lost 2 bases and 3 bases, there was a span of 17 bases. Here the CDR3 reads CAWSSLVRGGYEQYF. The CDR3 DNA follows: TGTGCCTGGAGTTCCCTGGTAAGGGGTGGCTACGAGCAGTACTTC.